This is a list of T cell receptor beta chains from one sample in a study of siplizumab effects on memory and regulatory T cells. Data came from immunoSEQ multiplex PCR; TCRdb stores just in-frame clones and leaves some out. The repertoire has 100,000 or so clones, more than 85% of them found once; the top ten carry around 2.7%. Sequencing was done on a sample of CD4+ T cells sorted from blood. These receptor sequences come from a human donor in good health. Some clones in this sample may be carry-over from other donors' samples. The CDR3 runs from the conserved cysteine through the conserved F or W. D genes are given only for firm matches. Clone size appears in some rows only: once, few, many, or a class for an expanded clone.

15	.	TRBV28	.	TRBJ2-1	CASRSGALPPNEQFF	TGTGCCAGCAGGTCCGGGGCCCTTCCTCCCAATGAGCAGTTCTTC
17	.	TRBV11-2	TRBD2	TRBJ2-5	CASSYLRLAGGLETQYF	TGTGCCAGCAGCTATCTTAGACTAGCGGGAGGGTTGGAGACCCAGTACTTC
14	.	TRBV7-9	.	TRBJ2-3	CASSLAAGADTQYF	TGTGCCAGCAGCTTAGCGGCGGGTGCAGATACGCAGTATTTT
14	.	TRBV2	.	TRBJ1-1	CASSARRDGTEAFF	TGTGCCAGCAGTGCCCGCAGGGACGGAACTGAAGCTTTCTTT
14	.	TRBV6-5	TRBD1	TRBJ2-7	CASSSGTGIGEQYF	TGTGCCAGCAGTTCCGGGACAGGGATAGGGGAGCAGTACTTC
12	.	TRBV5-1	.	TRBJ1-1	CASSPGAREAFF	TGCGCCAGCAGCCCGGGGGCGCGGGAGGCTTTCTTT
14	.	TRBV7-6	TRBD2	TRBJ2-1	CASSASGSLDEQFF	TGTGCCAGCAGCGCGAGCGGGAGTCTTGATGAGCAGTTCTTC
16	.	TRBV14	.	TRBJ1-3	CASSQPRGASGNTIYF	TGTGCCAGCAGCCAACCAAGGGGCGCGTCTGGAAACACCATATATTTT
16	.	TRBV5-1	TRBD1	TRBJ2-1	CATQKGTGQNYNEQFF	TGCGCAACTCAAAAAGGGACGGGACAGAACTACAATGAGCAGTTCTTC
13	.	TRBV11-3	.	TRBJ2-5	CASSPRPRETQYF	TGTGCCAGCAGCCCTCGACCGAGGGAGACCCAGTACTTC
14	.	TRBV5-4	TRBD1	TRBJ1-2	CASSVDRGGYGYTF	TGTGCCAGCAGCGTGGACAGGGGGGGCTATGGCTACACCTTC
13	.	TRBV6-5	.	TRBJ1-5	CASSRTVNQPQHF	TGTGCCAGCAGTCGAACTGTCAATCAGCCCCAGCATTTT
13	.	TRBV6-6	.	TRBJ2-7	CASSSGGPYEQYF	TGTGCCAGCAGTTCTGGAGGGCCCTACGAGCAGTACTTC
14	.	TRBV5-1	TRBD2	TRBJ2-7	CASSFSGSLHEQYF	TGCGCCAGCAGCTTTAGCGGGAGTCTCCACGAGCAGTACTTC
16	.	TRBV28	TRBD1	TRBJ2-2	CASTTRDRGNTGELFF	TGTGCCAGCACTACAAGGGACAGGGGGAACACCGGGGAGCTGTTTTTT
15	.	TRBV5-1	.	TRBJ2-3	CASSLQDLSTDTQYF	TGCGCCAGCAGCTTACAGGATCTTAGCACAGATACGCAGTATTTT
13	.	TRBV2	.	TRBJ2-1	CASVFTVGLEQFF	TGTGCCAGCGTTTTTACGGTCGGTCTTGAGCAGTTCTTC
16	few	TRBV4-1	.	TRBJ2-1	CASSQDLGQGGYEQFF	TGCGCCAGCAGCCAAGATCTTGGGCAGGGAGGCTATGAGCAGTTCTTC
14	.	TRBV4-1	.	TRBJ1-4	CASSRTPAPEKLFF	TGCGCCAGCAGCCGGACGCCAGCACCTGAAAAACTGTTTTTT
12	once	TRBV5-1	.	TRBJ2-1	CASSLKDNEQFF	TGCGCCAGCAGCTTGAAAGACAATGAGCAGTTCTTC
14	.	TRBV6-1	.	TRBJ2-7	CASRRTVTVREQYF	TGTGCCAGCAGGCGGACAGTTACAGTACGCGAGCAGTACTTC
16	.	TRBV18	TRBD2	TRBJ2-7	CASSSTSGSAWDEQYF	TGTGCCAGCTCATCAACTAGCGGGAGTGCATGGGACGAGCAGTACTTC
15	.	TRBV10-3	.	TRBJ2-3	CAISVGGVSTDTQYF	TGTGCCATCAGTGTAGGCGGGGTTAGCACAGATACGCAGTATTTT
17	.	TRBV2	TRBD1	TRBJ2-1	CASSAGVSGQGFHEQFF	TGTGCCAGCAGTGCGGGCGTGTCGGGACAGGGGTTCCATGAGCAGTTCTTC
15	few	TRBV4-2	.	TRBJ1-5	CASSKGGGNNQPQHF	TGTGCCAGCAGCAAAGGGGGGGGAAACAATCAGCCCCAGCATTTT
16	.	TRBV19	.	TRBJ1-2	CASNTFAGTRSHGYTF	TGTGCCAGTAACACGTTCGCCGGGACCCGGTCGCATGGCTACACCTTC
15	.	TRBV5-1	.	TRBJ2-5	CASGDGPGRQETQYF	TGCGCCAGCGGAGACGGACCGGGACGGCAAGAGACCCAGTACTTC
17	once	TRBV19	.	TRBJ2-3	CASSSLQAGPLLDTQYF	TGTGCCAGTAGTTCCCTTCAGGCGGGACCACTCCTTGATACGCAGTATTTT
16	.	TRBV2	TRBD1	TRBJ2-1	CASSPSRDRGKYEQFF	TGTGCCAGTAGTCCCTCGAGGGACAGGGGGAAATATGAGCAGTTCTTC
18	.	TRBV18	TRBD2	TRBJ2-2	CASSPLREGRPNTGELFF	TGTGCCAGCTCACCCCTTAGGGAGGGGCGACCGAACACCGGGGAGCTGTTTTTT
13	.	TRBV7-7	TRBD1	TRBJ2-5	CASSPGGRRTQYF	TGTGCTAGCAGCCCAGGGGGCCGAAGGACCCAGTACTTC
15	.	TRBV2	.	TRBJ2-7	CASQVRGRISYEQYF	TGTGCCAGCCAGGTGCGAGGAAGAATTTCCTACGAGCAGTACTTC
11	.	TRBV28	.	TRBJ1-2	CASLAGYGYTF	TGTGCCAGCCTCGCAGGGTATGGCTACACCTTC
15	.	TRBV7-9	TRBD2	TRBJ2-4	CASSPMGRAGNIQYF	TGTGCCAGCAGCCCAATGGGGAGGGCCGGAAACATTCAGTACTTC
12	.	TRBV19	.	TRBJ1-2	CASSIAGQGYTF	TGTGCCAGTAGTATCGCGGGCCAAGGCTACACCTTC
14	.	TRBV19	.	TRBJ1-2	CASSIGGGSGGYTF	TGTGCCAGTAGTATAGGCGGGGGCTCTGGTGGCTACACCTTC
15	.	TRBV5-6	.	TRBJ2-3	CASSGTPSSTDTQYF	TGTGCCAGCAGCGGGACACCAAGTAGCACAGATACGCAGTATTTT
11	.	TRBV20-1	.	TRBJ2-1	CSATGSREQFF	TGCAGTGCCACCGGTTCCCGTGAGCAGTTCTTC
14	.	TRBV28	TRBD2	TRBJ2-5	CASSASGREETQYF	TGTGCCAGCAGCGCTAGCGGGAGAGAAGAGACCCAGTACTTC
15	.	TRBV6-5	TRBD1	TRBJ2-7	CASSYGTGEWYEQYF	TGTGCCAGCAGTTATGGGACAGGGGAGTGGTACGAGCAGTACTTC
16	.	TRBV7-9	TRBD1	TRBJ1-1	CASSRRDGQGVTEAFF	TGTGCCAGCAGCCGAAGAGATGGACAGGGTGTCACTGAAGCTTTCTTT